This T cell receptor beta chain was sequenced for a study of blood T cell repertoires in COVID-19. The method was immunoSEQ multiplex PCR; TCRdb's version includes in-frame clones alone and lacks a portion of them. The table shows over 200,000 clones, with around nine tenths occurring only once. Sequencing input: PBMCs or T cells enriched from blood (not recorded which). The clonotype originates from a woman aged 30 to 39 who had been exposed to COVID-19.

This chain's CDR3 is CASSLFGGDEQYF. In nucleotides, the CDR3 is TGTGCCAGCAGCTTATTCGGGGGGGACGAGCAGTACTTC. J is TRBJ2-7 and V is TRBV11-1, with TRBD2 matching 8 bases. Germline CDR1 reads SGHAT; CDR2 reads FQDESV (reference sequence). The CDR3 has 13 amino acids. Trimming removed 2 bases from V and 5 bases from J; junction bases left unmatched: 2.